This T cell receptor beta chain stems from a study of blood T cell repertoires in COVID-19. For the study at large: COVID-19 samples, acute and convalescent, were from the United States, Italy and Spain. The analysed material was cDNA or gDNA that came from T cells, B-cell-depleted T cells, or PBMCs.

V lost 3 bases to trimming and J lost 7 bases, with 12 bases between them. Germline loops: CDR1 MGHRA, CDR2 YSYEKL. This CDR3 comprises 14 residues. In the source study's methods: Estimation of nucleated cell counts was performed using reference gene primer amplification. The table came from immunoSEQ multiplex PCR; TCRdb's copy has only in-frame clones and leaves some out. Clonal size and the V and J genes are those of that table, whereas D and trimming came from the DNA. The sample has more than 60,000 clones, roughly nine tenths seen once. The rearrangement links TRBV4-1 to TRBJ1-4, with D possibly being TRBD1 (6 bases). Sequencing input: peripheral blood. The receptor was isolated from a woman aged 80 or older with active or convalescent COVID-19. CDR3 bases: TGCGCCAGCAGCCAGGACAGTATTGGTGAAAAACTGTTTTTT. This encodes CASSQDSIGEKLFF.